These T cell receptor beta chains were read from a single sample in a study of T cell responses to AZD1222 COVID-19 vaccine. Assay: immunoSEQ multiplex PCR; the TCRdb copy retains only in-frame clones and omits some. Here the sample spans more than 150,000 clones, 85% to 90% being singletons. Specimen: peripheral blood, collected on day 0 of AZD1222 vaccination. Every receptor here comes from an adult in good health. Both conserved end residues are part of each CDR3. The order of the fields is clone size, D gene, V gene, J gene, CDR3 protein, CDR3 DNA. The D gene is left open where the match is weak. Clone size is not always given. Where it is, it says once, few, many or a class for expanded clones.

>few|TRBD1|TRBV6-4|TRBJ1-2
CASSERGTGGYGYTF
TGTGCCAGCAGTGAGAGGGGGACAGGGGGCTATGGCTACACCTTC
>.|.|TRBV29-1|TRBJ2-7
CSARDGLAEQYF
TGCAGCGCCCGGGACGGCCTGGCCGAGCAGTACTTC
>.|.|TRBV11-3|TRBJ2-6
CASSTGRGRGANVLTF
TGTGCCAGCAGCACCGGCAGGGGGAGGGGGGCCAACGTCCTGACTTTC
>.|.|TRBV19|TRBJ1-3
CASSIGTYNRLSGNTIYF
TGTGCCAGTAGTATCGGGACCTATAATCGACTCTCTGGAAACACCATATATTTT
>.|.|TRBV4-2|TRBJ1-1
CASSQLGRENTEAFF
TGTGCCAGCAGCCAATTAGGCCGGGAGAACACTGAAGCTTTCTTT
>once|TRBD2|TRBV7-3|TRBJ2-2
CASSSGSSGSGTGELFF
TGTGCCAGCAGCTCCGGTTCTAGCGGGAGTGGCACCGGGGAGCTGTTTTTT
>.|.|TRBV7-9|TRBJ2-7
CASSPLGDLDEQYF
TGTGCCAGCAGCCCCCTTGGGGACCTCGACGAGCAGTACTTC
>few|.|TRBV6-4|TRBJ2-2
CASSAGLLSTGELFF
TGTGCCAGCAGTGCCGGACTACTCTCCACCGGGGAGCTGTTTTTT
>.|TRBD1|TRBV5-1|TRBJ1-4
CASSLGTAGGWGKLFF
TGCGCCAGCAGCTTGGGCACGGCAGGGGGATGGGGAAAACTGTTTTTT
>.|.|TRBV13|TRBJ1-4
CASSLGGTREKLFF
TGTGCCAGCAGCTTAGGTGGGACTCGCGAAAAACTGTTTTTT
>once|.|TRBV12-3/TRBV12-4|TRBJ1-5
CASSWSNQPQHF
TGTGCCAGCAGTTGGAGCAATCAGCCCCAGCATTTT
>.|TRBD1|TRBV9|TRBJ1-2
CASSVDPDRRLTGYTF
TGTGCCAGCAGCGTGGACCCGGACAGGCGTCTCACCGGCTACACCTTC
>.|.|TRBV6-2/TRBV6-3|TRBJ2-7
CASSYPPQVYEQYF
TGTGCCAGCAGTTACCCCCCACAGGTTTACGAGCAGTACTTC
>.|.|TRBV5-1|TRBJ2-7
CASSLRDTSYEQYF
TGCGCCAGCAGCTTACGGGACACCTCCTACGAGCAGTACTTC
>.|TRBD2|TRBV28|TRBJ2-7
CASSIRGGIEQYF
TGTGCCAGCAGTATCCGGGGGGGTATCGAGCAGTACTTC
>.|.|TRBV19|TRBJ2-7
CASSRTQPLYEQYF
TGTGCCAGTAGTAGGACCCAGCCCCTCTACGAGCAGTACTTC
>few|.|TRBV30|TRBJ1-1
CAWKANMNTEAFF
TGTGCCTGGAAGGCCAACATGAACACTGAAGCTTTCTTT
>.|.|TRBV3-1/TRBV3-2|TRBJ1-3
CASSNQGISGNTIYF
TGTGCCAGCAGCAATCAGGGGATCTCTGGAAACACCATATATTTT
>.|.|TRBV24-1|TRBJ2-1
CATSDLGYEQFF
TGTGCCACCAGTGATCTGGGGTATGAGCAGTTCTTC
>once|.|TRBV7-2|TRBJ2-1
CASSPAWSSYNEQFF
TGTGCCAGCAGCCCTGCATGGAGCTCCTACAATGAGCAGTTCTTC
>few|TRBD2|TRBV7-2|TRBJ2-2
CASSLVLAGDTGELFF
TGTGCCAGCAGCTTAGTTCTAGCGGGAGACACCGGGGAGCTGTTTTTT
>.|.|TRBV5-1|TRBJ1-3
CASSRDTSWGNTIYF
TGCGCCAGCAGTCGAGACACATCGTGGGGAAACACCATATATTTT
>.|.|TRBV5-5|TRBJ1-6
CASSLVQRPGGSYNSPLHF
TGTGCCAGCAGCTTGGTACAGCGGCCGGGGGGCTCCTATAATTCACCCCTCCACTTT
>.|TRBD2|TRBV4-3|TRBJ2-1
CASSQDSGSFGEQFF
TGCGCCAGCAGCCAAGATAGCGGGAGTTTCGGTGAGCAGTTCTTC
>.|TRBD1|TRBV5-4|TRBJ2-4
CASSLLDRGGKNIQYF
TGTGCCAGCAGCTTGTTGGACAGGGGGGGCAAAAACATTCAGTACTTC
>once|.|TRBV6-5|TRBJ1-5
CASSYMGGGNQPQHF
TGTGCCAGCAGTTACATGGGGGGCGGCAATCAGCCCCAGCATTTT
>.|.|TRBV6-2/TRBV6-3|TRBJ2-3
CASSRGTYRTDTQYF
TGTGCCAGCAGCAGAGGGACTTACCGCACAGATACGCAGTATTTT
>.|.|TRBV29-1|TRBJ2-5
CSVDGGVVSLETQYF
TGCAGCGTTGATGGAGGGGTAGTGAGTTTAGAGACCCAGTACTTC
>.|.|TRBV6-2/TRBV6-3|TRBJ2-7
CASSYSTRVAGYYEQYF
TGTGCCAGCAGTTATAGTACTAGGGTAGCTGGATACTACGAGCAGTACTTC
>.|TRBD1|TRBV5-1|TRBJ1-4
CASSLQGASEKLFF
TGCGCCAGCAGCTTACAGGGGGCAAGTGAAAAACTGTTTTTT
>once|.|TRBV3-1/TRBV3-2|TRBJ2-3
CASSQGLREYF
TGTGCCAGCAGCCAAGGGCTTCGGGAGTATTTT
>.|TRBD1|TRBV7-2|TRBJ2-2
CASSHRDRGRGELFF
TGTGCCAGCAGCCACCGGGACAGGGGGCGCGGGGAGCTGTTTTTT
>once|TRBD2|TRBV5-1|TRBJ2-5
CASSRPLAAQETQYF
TGCGCCAGCAGCCGCCCACTAGCGGCCCAAGAGACCCAGTACTTC
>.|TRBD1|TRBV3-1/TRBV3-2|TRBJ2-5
CASSQGTGGYTGPQETQYF
TGTGCCAGCAGCCAAGGGACAGGGGGTTACACTGGCCCACAAGAGACCCAGTACTTC
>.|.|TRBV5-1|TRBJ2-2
CASSVSGWDTGELFF
TGCGCCAGCAGCGTATCAGGGTGGGACACCGGGGAGCTGTTTTTT
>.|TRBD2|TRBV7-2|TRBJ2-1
CASSLGLAGLSNNEQFF
TGTGCCAGCAGCTTAGGACTAGCGGGACTAAGTAACAATGAGCAGTTCTTC
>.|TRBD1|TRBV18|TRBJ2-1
CASSAQQGQGEQFF
TGTGCCAGCTCAGCACAACAGGGGCAGGGTGAGCAGTTCTTC
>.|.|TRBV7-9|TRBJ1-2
CASTNTSMSGGSGYTF
TGTGCCAGCACGAATACGAGTATGTCAGGCGGGAGTGGCTACACCTTC
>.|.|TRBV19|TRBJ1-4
CASSLRTDREKLFF
TGTGCCAGTAGTCTCCGGACCGACCGCGAAAAACTGTTTTTT
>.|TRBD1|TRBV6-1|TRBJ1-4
CASSDLLAGQGVEKLFF
TGTGCCAGCAGTGACTTGTTGGCGGGACAGGGGGTTGAAAAACTGTTTTTT
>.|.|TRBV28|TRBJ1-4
CASSQQGAATNEKLFF
TGTGCCAGCAGTCAACAAGGCGCTGCAACTAATGAAAAACTGTTTTTT
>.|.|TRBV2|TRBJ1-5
CASSVGNNQPQHF
TGTGCCAGCAGCGTAGGGAACAATCAGCCCCAGCATTTT
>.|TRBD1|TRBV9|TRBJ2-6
CASSEAGQGASGANVLTF
TGTGCCAGCAGCGAGGCGGGACAGGGGGCGTCTGGGGCCAACGTCCTGACTTTC
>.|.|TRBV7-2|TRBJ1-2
CASRATVSYGYTF
TGTGCCAGCAGAGCGACAGTTAGCTATGGCTACACCTTC
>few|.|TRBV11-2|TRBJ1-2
CASSLRGSGHYGYTF
TGTGCCAGCAGCTTAAGGGGGTCAGGTCACTATGGCTACACCTTC
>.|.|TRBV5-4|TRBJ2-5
CASSLRLGSQETQYF
TGTGCCAGCAGCTTGCGGTTGGGGAGCCAAGAGACCCAGTACTTC
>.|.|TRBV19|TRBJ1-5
CASRASQGRNQPQHF
TGTGCCAGCCGTGCCTCTCAGGGTCGCAATCAGCCCCAGCATTTT
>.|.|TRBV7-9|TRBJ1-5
CASSSQNQPQHF
TGTGCCAGCAGTTCACAAAATCAGCCCCAGCATTTT
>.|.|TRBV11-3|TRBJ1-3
CASSRGNSGNTIYF
TGTGCCAGCAGCAGAGGGAACTCTGGAAACACCATATATTTT
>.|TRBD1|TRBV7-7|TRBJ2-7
CASSLLGQGIHEQYF
TGTGCTAGCAGCTTACTGGGACAGGGCATCCACGAGCAGTACTTC
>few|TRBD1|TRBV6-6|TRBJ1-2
CASSYGDGTGTYGYTF
TGTGCCAGCAGTTACGGGGACGGGACAGGGACCTATGGCTACACCTTC
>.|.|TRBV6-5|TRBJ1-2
CASRGATDPLGYTF
TGTGCCAGCAGGGGCGCGACAGATCCCCTTGGCTACACCTTC